This T cell receptor (beta chain) was captured by sequencing in a study of T cell repertoires in cytomegalovirus infection. Study context: CMV epitopes that were recently identified and HLA-C-restricted were used alongside well-studied HLA-B-restricted ones. The public TCR beta signatures pointed to both CMV infection and matching HLA type. Regarding the study as a whole: Dominating the ex vivo response were TCR beta clonotypes that were CMV-specific and HLA-C-restricted.

TCRdb passed the reads through MiXCR, listing each CDR3 protein once. The data contain about 890,000 distinct CDR3 sequences, around 32% of them seen just once; the ten biggest clones take up more than 12%. Comments on this clonotype: Its matching antigen is unknown.

The CDR3 length is 14 residues. Germline lookup yields CDR1 MNHNS and CDR2 SASEGT. Trimming removed 1 base at V and 6 bases at J, with 13 bases between. Sequenced material: cultured CD8+ T cells from PBMCs, taken from culture after CMV antigen stimulation. The rearrangement joins TRBV6-1 to TRBJ2-7; no firm D call. This clonotype was obtained from a human donor in good health (CMV status not recorded). Some clones in this sample may be carry-over from other donors' samples. The DNA for the CDR3 is TGTGCCAGCAGTGAAGATTGGAAAGAGTCCGAGCAGTACGTC. Translated: CASSEDWKESEQYV.